Below are 25 T cell receptor beta chains sequenced from a single sample in a study of T cells after yellow fever vaccination. MiXCR, run by TCRdb on the 5' RACE reads, gives a single entry per CDR3 protein. The sample carries some 560,000 distinct CDR3 sequences, less than 20% recorded once. The sample here was PBMCs, taken 5 days after the first yellow fever vaccination. The receptors originated from a man aged 18 to 30 who received the YFV17D yellow fever vaccine.

The table lists this clonotype with a few counts. The rearrangement links TRBV4-1 to TRBJ2-3, with D unresolved. V was shortened by 7 bases and J by 0 bases, with 17 bases between the two germline ends. Germline V gene data show CDR1 as MGHRA and CDR2 as YSYEKL. This CDR3 region has 16 residues. The CDR3 bases are TGCGCCAGCATCCCAGGACCCCACTCTAGCACAGATACGCAGTATTTT. Translating gives CASIPGPHSSTDTQYF.

This clonotype was detected only once. The chain combines TRBV6-5 with TRBJ2-5; tentatively, D is TRBD2 (6 bases). V gave up 2 bases and J gave up 1 base, with 17 bases separating them. This CDR3 is 17 amino acids long. Germline assignment: CDR1 MNHEY and CDR2 SVGAGI. The CDR3 reads CASSYPDPGLLQETQYF. The DNA of the CDR3 is TGTGCCAGCAGTTACCCGGACCCGGGACTCCTCCAAGAGACCCAGTACTTC.

The rearrangement links TRBV4-3 to TRBJ2-7; 8 positions agree with TRBD1. The CDR3 totals 16 residues. Germline V CDR1 and CDR2: LGHNA, YSLEER. With V trimmed by 0 bases and J by 1 base, 5 bases remained unmatched. Here the CDR3 DNA reads TGCGCCAGCAGCCAAGATCCGACAGGGGAATCCTACGAGCAGTACTTC. It is translated as CASSQDPTGESYEQYF.

The CDR3 is CASSQEDGNYEQYF. CDR3 nucleotide sequence: TGCGCCAGCAGCCAAGAGGACGGGAACTACGAGCAGTACTTC. The V and J genes are TRBV4-3 and TRBJ2-7, with D possibly TRBD2 on 5 matching bases. Deletions cut 0 bases from V and 3 bases from J, with 9 bases between. Germline V gene data show CDR1 as LGHNA and CDR2 as YSLEER. The CDR3 runs to 14 residues.

This clonotype was seen more than once but under ten times. The chain carries TRBV7-3 and TRBJ1-6, with 11 bases lining up with TRBD1. Germline CDR1 SGHTA, CDR2 FQGTGA. With 5 bases clipped from V and 10 bases from J, the junction kept 16 bases outside the gene matches. The CDR3 is 18 residues long. The CDR3 sequence: CASSNMSRVGTGGSPLHF. CDR3 sequence (DNA): TGTGCCAGCAGCAATATGTCCCGGGTCGGGACAGGGGGGTCACCCCTCCACTTT.

The chain uses TRBV7-3 and TRBJ2-2; 8 bases align to TRBD2. Germline lookup yields CDR1 SGHTA and CDR2 FQGTGA. Trimming at V came to 5 bases and at J to 4 bases, leaving 12 bases not matched to a gene. The CDR3 consists of 17 residues. This CDR3 reads CASSKSGGGPVTGELFF. CDR3 DNA: TGTGCCAGCAGCAAAAGCGGCGGGGGGCCGGTCACCGGGGAGCTGTTTTTT.

V usage is TRBV7-9 and J usage is TRBJ1-1; tentatively, D is TRBD1 (5 bases). The V end was cut by 4 bases, the J end by 6 bases, with 15 bases between. Germline assignment: CDR1 SEHNR and CDR2 FQNEAQ (reference sequence). The CDR3 runs to 14 residues. The CDR3 coding sequence is TGTGCCAGCAGCTCCCAGGGAGGGATCGCTGAAGCTTTCTTT. Its translation: CASSSQGGIAEAFF.

CDR3 sequence reads: CASGLVDRGLDYGYTF. The DNA for the CDR3 is TGTGCTAGTGGTTTGGTCGACAGGGGTCTAGACTATGGCTACACCTTC. V gene TRBV12-5 combines with J gene TRBJ1-2; 8 bases match TRBD1. Germline CDR1 reads LGHNT; CDR2 reads FRNRAP. Losses at the gene ends were 0 bases for V and 3 bases for J; bases not matched to a gene: 6. CDR3 length: 16 residues.

The V gene is TRBV12-3 or TRBV12-4, the J gene TRBJ2-6; a possible D gene is TRBD1 (7 bases). V lost 4 bases and J lost 1, with 11 bases in between. This CDR3 region has 16 residues. CDR3 protein: CASSWEDRSGANVLTF. DNA of the CDR3: TGTGCCAGCAGTTGGGAGGACAGGTCTGGGGCCAACGTCCTGACTTTC.

The chain's CDR3 is CAISDSGGAGANVLTF. CDR3 in DNA: TGTGCCATCAGTGACTCAGGGGGCGCTGGGGCCAACGTCCTGACTTTC. The gene calls are TRBV10-3 and TRBJ2-6; TRBD1 aligns across 8 bases. Germline V gene data show CDR1 as ENHRY and CDR2 as SYGVKD. J was trimmed by 2 bases and V by 3 bases; bases with no gene match: 3. The CDR3 runs 16 residues.

This clonotype has a handful of counts. The chain links TRBV18 to TRBJ2-5; D is ambiguous. V lost 3 bases to trimming and J lost 1 base, with 6 bases between them. The germline V gene has CDR1 KGHSH and CDR2 LQKENI. The CDR3 sequence is 13 residues long. CDR3 DNA: TGTGCCAGCTCACCTGGAATCCAAGAGACCCAGTACTTC. This codes for CASSPGIQETQYF.

The chain has TRBV29-1 and TRBJ1-5; TRBD1 is a possible D gene (6 bases). V lost 4 bases to trimming and J lost 7 bases, with 17 bases between them. Looked up from germline, CDR1 is SQVTM and CDR2 is ANQGSEA. This CDR3 contains 14 residues. Here the CDR3 reads CSVADGGAGQPQHF. CDR3 DNA sequence: TGCAGCGTTGCCGACGGGGGCGCGGGACAGCCCCAGCATTTT.

V is TRBV6-2 or TRBV6-3 and J is TRBJ2-1; 7 bases are shared with TRBD1. Germline CDR1 MNHEY, CDR2 SVGEGT. V dropped 6 bases and J dropped 11; count of bases not matched to a gene: 13. The CDR3 extends over 14 amino acids. The CDR3 sequence is CASSDGTAIMQQFF. Written as DNA, the CDR3 is TGTGCCAGCAGCGACGGGACAGCCATCATGCAGCAGTTCTTC.

Only a few counts were recorded for this clonotype. The gene calls are TRBV19 and TRBJ2-4, with D maybe TRBD2 (7 bases). The CDR3 runs 14 residues. Germline values: CDR1 LNHDA, CDR2 SQIVND (reference sequence). The ends were cut back, 9 bases at V and 2 bases at J, with 14 bases in the middle. CDR3 in DNA: TGTGCCAGCTCGCCGGGGGGCACCAAAAACATTCAGTACTTC. Amino acid sequence: CASSPGGTKNIQYF.

This clonotype was detected only a few times. The chain links TRBV10-3 to TRBJ2-5; D might be TRBD1 (8 bases). The CDR3 consists of 15 residues. Germline V lookup: CDR1 ENHRY, CDR2 SYGVKD. V gave up 5 bases and J gave up 5 bases, with 18 bases separating them. The CDR3 loop is CAISPTGGAGETQYF. The CDR3 DNA reads as TGTGCCATCAGTCCTACAGGGGGGGCCGGTGAGACCCAGTACTTC.

This clonotype was picked up a small number of times. J is TRBJ2-2 and V is TRBV11-2; 12 bases align to TRBD2. Per the germline V gene, CDR1 is SGHAT and CDR2 is FQNNGV. The CDR3 extends over 18 amino acids. Trimming took 5 bases from V and 6 from J; bases not matched to a gene: 13. This CDR3 reads CASSLPGLAGPPPGELFF. The CDR3 DNA reads as TGTGCCAGCAGCCTACCTGGACTAGCGGGACCACCGCCCGGGGAGCTGTTTTTT.

This clonotype turned up a few times. The CDR3 sequence: CASSSPTNSYEQYF. The CDR3 DNA sequence: TGCGCCAGCAGCTCCCCCACCAACTCCTACGAGCAGTACTTC. This chain connects TRBV5-1 to TRBJ2-7; D is unresolved. V was shortened by 3 bases and J by 0 bases, with 10 bases between the two germline ends. The germline CDR1 and CDR2 sequences are SGHRS and YFSETQ. This CDR3 comprises 14 residues.

This clonotype was recorded many times. The rearrangement links TRBV12-3 or TRBV12-4 to TRBJ1-4; D gene unclear. This CDR3 is 17 amino acids long. Between the trimmed V and J ends, which lost 1 base and 8 bases, there was a span of 20 bases. Here the CDR3 DNA reads TGTGCCAGCAGTTTAGACTTACAAGCGGGCCCGTCCGAAAAACTGTTTTTT. Its translation is CASSLDLQAGPSEKLFF.

Comment on this clonotype: Since a much larger clone is just one base distant, this may be a read error. This chain uses TRBV7-9 with TRBJ2-3; 7 bases map to TRBD2. Germline V CDR1 and CDR2: SEHNR, FQNEAQ (reference sequence). The CDR3 is made up of 15 amino acids. The DNA for the CDR3 is TGTGCCAGCAGCTTGGCGGGAGCTGGCACAGATTCGCAGTATTTT. It is translated as CASSLAGAGTDSQYF.

This chain uses TRBV15 with TRBJ2-1, with 10 bases fitting TRBD2. Trimming cost V 4 bases and J 6 bases; bases outside gene matches: 12. Germline CDR1 LNHNV, CDR2 YYDKDF (reference sequence). CDR3 length: 17 amino acids. CDR3 bases: TGTGCCACCAGCATAGGGACTAGCGATCTTCGGGGCAATGAGCAGTTCTTC. As protein: CATSIGTSDLRGNEQFF. Drawing the rest from reference TRBV15 and TRBJ2-1, the complete variable domain is DAMVIQNPRYQVTQFGKPVTLSCSQTLNHNVMYWYQQKSSQAPKLLFHYYDKDFNNEADTPDNFQSRRPNTSFCFLDIRSPGLGDTAMYLCATSIGTSDLRGNEQFFGPGTRLTVL.

There are a few counts of this clonotype. The chain is built from TRBV9 and TRBJ1-6, with a weak D call TRBD1 (6 bases). This CDR3 spans 16 amino acids. Germline V gene sequence: CDR1 SGDLS, CDR2 YYNGEE. The germline V and J ends were trimmed by 3 bases and 0 bases, with 10 bases remaining between them. CDR3 nucleotide sequence: TGTGCCAGCAGCGAACAAGGGGGCTCCTATAATTCACCCCTCCACTTT. This codes for CASSEQGGSYNSPLHF.

The CDR3, as DNA: TGTGCCAGCAGTGATCGGAGGCCCCTAACCTACGAGCAGTACGTC. This gives the protein CASSDRRPLTYEQYV. The genes are TRBV2 and TRBJ2-7, with D maybe TRBD2 (5 bases). This CDR3 spans 15 amino acids. V lost 3 bases, J lost 2 bases, and 14 bases lay in between. From germline, CDR1 is SNHLY and CDR2 FYNNEI.

This clonotype was recorded at least ten times. The chain uses TRBV5-1 and TRBJ1-6; the match to TRBD1 covers 9 bases. CDR1 is SGHRS, CDR2 YFSETQ, per germline. The CDR3 loop spans 14 amino acids. V was pared by 4 bases and J by 10 bases, with 6 bases of the junction left unmatched. In DNA, the CDR3 is TGCGCCAGCAGCCCGGGACAGGGAGGCTCACCCCTCCACTTT. Amino acid sequence: CASSPGQGGSPLHF. The full variable domain, rest sourced from reference TRBV5-1 and TRBJ1-6, is KAGVTQTPRYLIKTRGQQVTLSCSPISGHRSVSWYQQTPGQGLQFLFEYFSETQRNKGNFPGRFSGRQFSNSRSEMNVSTLELGDSALYLCASSPGQGGSPLHFGNGTRLTVT.

J is TRBJ1-5 and V is TRBV27, with a possible D match to TRBD1 (6 bases). Trimming removed 1 base at V and 5 bases at J, with 15 bases between. Germline V CDR1 and CDR2: MNHEY, SMNVEV (reference sequence). The CDR3 is made up of 16 amino acids. CDR3 loop: CASSLYRAGLHQPQHF. Written as DNA, the CDR3 is TGTGCCAGCAGTTTATACAGGGCGGGACTGCATCAGCCCCAGCATTTT.

The genes are TRBV9 and TRBJ1-1; TRBD1 agrees at 7 bases. The CDR3 runs to 15 residues. The V gene end was trimmed by 3 bases and the J gene end by 1 base; junction bases not matched to a gene: 6. Germline CDR1 SGDLS, CDR2 YYNGEE. This chain's CDR3 is CASSAFTGANTEAFF. The DNA for the CDR3 is TGTGCCAGCAGCGCGTTTACAGGGGCGAACACTGAAGCTTTCTTT.